The rows below give T cell receptor beta chains drawn from one sample of a study of tumor-infiltrating lymphocytes in primary liver carcinoma. TCRdb reprocessed the multiplex PCR reads with MiXCR, giving one entry per CDR3 protein. Of fewer than 350,000 distinct CDR3 sequences in the sample, about 65% were seen once. Sequenced: peripheral blood. These receptors originate from a man aged 35 to 55 with primary liver carcinoma and hepatitis B virus infection. CDR3s include the opening cysteine and the closing phenylalanine or tryptophan. A D gene is named only where the DNA matches it firmly. Clone size is given for some rows only: seen once, a few or many times, or a class if the clone is expanded.

DNA,CDR3,D,V,size,J
TGTGCCAGCAGCTTAGTTGCCAGCGGGAGTGTGAATGAGCAGTTCTTC,CASSLVASGSVNEQFF,TRBD2,TRBV11-1,many,TRBJ2-1
TGTCCCAGTACGAATGACACCTCCTACAATGAGCAGTCCTTC,CPSTNDTSYNEQSF,NA,TRBV6-5,NA,TRBJ2-1
TGCGCCAGCAGCCAATACTTGCCCGGGTTCAGTGAGCAGTTCTTC,CASSQYLPGFSEQFF,NA,TRBV4-1,NA,TRBJ2-1
TGTGCCGGCAGCCAACTGAGCGGGAGGGTCGTCTACAATGAGCAGTTCTTC,CAGSQLSGRVVYNEQFF,TRBD2,TRBV4-2,NA,TRBJ2-1
TGTGCCAGCAGCCCGAGACTAGACGGCACAGATACGCAGTATTTT,CASSPRLDGTDTQYF,NA,TRBV13,many,TRBJ2-3
TGTGCCAGCACTTCCAGGACGCCCATCGGGGAGCAGTTCTTC,CASTSRTPIGEQFF,NA,TRBV12-3/TRBV12-4,NA,TRBJ2-1
TGCGCCAGCAGCTTAGATGGGGTTTCCACTGGAGCTTTCTTT,CASSLDGVSTGAFF,NA,TRBV11-2,NA,TRBJ1-1
TGTGCCAGCAGCCAGGAGGTGCCCACCTACAATGAGCAGTTCTTC,CASSQEVPTYNEQFF,NA,TRBV6-1,NA,TRBJ2-1
TGTGCCAGCAGCCGCCAACTAGATTCGAAATACAATGAGCAGTTCTTC,CASSRQLDSKYNEQFF,NA,TRBV11-1,NA,TRBJ2-1
TGTGCCACCACGAACACAGGGGACATTCAGTACTTC,CATTNTGDIQYF,TRBD1,TRBV10-3,many,TRBJ2-4
TGCGCCAGCAGCTTGGCCCCAGGGATAAATCAGCCCCAGCATTTT,CASSLAPGINQPQHF,NA,TRBV5-1,NA,TRBJ1-5